This passage covers 3 T cell receptor beta chains from one sample sequenced in a study of cytotoxic CD8 clonotypes in ibrutinib-treated CLL (dated by TCRdb to the early 2020s). In light of the paper, this sample's time point label describes: about a year on ibrutinib. Library creation used the immunoSEQ multiplex PCR assay. In its TCRdb copy, this immuneACCESS table keeps in-frame sequences only and misses some clones. Where compared with another copy, unresolved V genes explain less than half of these, and the others have no known cause. Within this sample are around 97,000 clones, with around 80% of them counted one time only. The biggest ten clones account for around 30% of the sample. Sequencing was performed on PBMCs, taken after 12 months of ibrutinib treatment. These receptors all stem from a human donor with chronic lymphocytic leukemia.

This chain joins TRBV5-1 and TRBJ2-7, with D unclear. Between the trimmed V and J ends, which lost 0 bases and 4 bases, there was a span of 11 bases. This CDR3 spans 14 amino acids. Germline V gene sequence: CDR1 SGHRS, CDR2 YFSETQ. For the CDR3, the DNA is TGCGCCAGCAGCTTGGCCGGAACGGGTTACGAGCAGTACTTC. Protein: CASSLAGTGYEQYF.

This chain's CDR3 is CAWSQSQVEAFF. CDR3 nucleotides: TGTGCCTGGAGTCAATCGCAGGTTGAAGCTTTCTTT. The V and J genes are TRBV30 and TRBJ1-1; D is uncertain. Germline assignment: CDR1 GTSNPN and CDR2 SVGIG (reference sequence). Trimming cost V 2 bases and J 7 bases, with 11 bases left between them. There are 12 residues in the CDR3.

CDR3 bases: TGTGCCAGCACTCCGGGACAGTATAATTCACCCCTCCACTTT. Protein product: CASTPGQYNSPLHF. The chain has TRBV5-8 and TRBJ1-6; 7 bases line up with TRBD1. The V and J ends lost 6 bases and 4 bases, in that order; junction bases with no gene match: 4. The CDR3 length is 14 residues. In germline, CDR1 is SGHTS, CDR2 YDEGEE.